Listed here are 14 T cell receptor beta chains from one sample, sequenced in a study of shared clonotypes between healthy human individuals. CD45RO-negative cells were positively selected for CCR7, leaving out terminally differentiated effector memory CD45RA+ cells. Method: immunoSEQ multiplex PCR; TCRdb's copy keeps in-frame clones and lacks some. Of 2 million to 2.5 million clones listed, just under 95% are singletons. Material: naive CD8+ T cells sorted from blood. The origin of the receptors is a man aged 18 to 30 in good health.

V and J are TRBV7-6 and TRBJ2-5; 10 bases are shared with TRBD2. V was clipped by 4 bases and J by 4 bases; unmatched bases: 9. Looked up from germline, CDR1 is SGHVS and CDR2 is FNYEAQ. This CDR3 is 16 amino acids long. The CDR3 region is CASSSPERGGAETQYF. CDR3 DNA: TGTGCCAGCAGCTCCCCGGAGCGGGGGGGCGCAGAGACCCAGTACTTC.

The chain carries TRBV4-3 and TRBJ1-2; 10 bases align to TRBD1. The V segment lost 1 base and the J segment 3 bases; nucleotides outside the gene matches: 8. Germline-derived CDR1 and CDR2 are LGHNA and YSLEER. The CDR3 consists of 17 residues. CDR3 nucleotide sequence: TGCGCCAGCAGCCAAGCTTTTGGGACAGGGGATTACTATGGCTACACCTTC. Its protein product is CASSQAFGTGDYYGYTF.

The rearrangement joins TRBV5-4 to TRBJ2-3; TRBD2 might be the D (6 bases). Germline CDR1 and CDR2: SGHNT and YYREEE (reference sequence). This CDR3 comprises 16 residues. V shed 0 bases and J shed 5 bases, with 16 bases lying between them. The CDR3 bases are TGTGCCAGCAGCTTGGGAGGACTACCGACCGAAGATACGCAGTATTTT. It specifies CASSLGGLPTEDTQYF.

The CDR3 region has the DNA TGCGCCAGCAGCCAAGAAGGATCAGGGGGCTACGAGCAGTACTTC. Translation gives CASSQEGSGGYEQYF. The chain is built from TRBV4-1 and TRBJ2-7; 7 bases fit TRBD1. The V and J ends lost 0 bases and 3 bases, in that order; junction bases with no gene match: 5. This CDR3 region has 15 residues. Germline V gene sequence: CDR1 MGHRA, CDR2 YSYEKL.

The rearrangement joins TRBV5-8 to TRBJ2-7, with D maybe TRBD1 (6 bases). CDR3 length: 14 amino acids. With 5 bases removed from V and 1 base from J, the gap between germline ends came to 13 bases. The germline V gene encodes CDR1 SGHTS and CDR2 YDEGEE. DNA of the CDR3: TGTGCCAGCAGTAACAGGGAGCCGTCCTACGAGCAGTACTTC. It codes for CASSNREPSYEQYF.

V and J are TRBV2 and TRBJ2-1, with 8 bases matching TRBD2. This CDR3 is built from 15 residues. CDR1 and CDR2 (germline): SNHLY, FYNNEI. V lost 7 bases, J lost 5 bases, and 10 bases stayed unmatched. CDR3 region: CASITSGTRDNEQFF. In DNA form, the CDR3 reads TGTGCCAGCATTACTTCCGGGACTAGAGACAATGAGCAGTTCTTC.

The J gene is TRBJ2-5, the V gene TRBV4-1, with 12 bases fitting TRBD2. Germline V lookup: CDR1 MGHRA, CDR2 YSYEKL. V trimming: 1 base; J trimming: 3 bases; junction bases outside the gene matches: 6. The CDR3 is 17 residues long. The CDR3 region is CASSQVLAGGLEETQYF. CDR3 in DNA: TGCGCCAGCAGCCAAGTCCTAGCGGGGGGGCTAGAAGAGACCCAGTACTTC.

The genes are TRBV7-8 and TRBJ1-1; D is possibly TRBD1 (6 bases). Germline V lookup: CDR1 SGHVS, CDR2 FQNEAQ. V was clipped by 3 bases and J by 0 bases, with 14 bases between them. This CDR3 region has 16 residues. CDR3 sequence reads: CASSFAQGTVNTEAFF. The CDR3 DNA reads TGTGCCAGCAGCTTCGCACAGGGAACGGTGAACACTGAAGCTTTCTTT. The variable domain in full, completed from reference TRBV7-8 and TRBJ1-1, reads GAGVSQSPRYKVAKRGQDVALRCDPISGHVSLFWYQQALGQGPEFLTYFQNEAQLDKSGLPSDRFFAERPEGSVSTLKIQRTQQEDSAVYLCASSFAQGTVNTEAFFGQGTRLTVV.

The rearrangement joins TRBV5-1 to TRBJ2-2, with D possibly matching TRBD2 (6 bases). Germline CDR1 reads SGHRS; CDR2 reads YFSETQ. This CDR3 comprises 14 residues. V was cut by 3 bases and J by 5 bases, with 11 bases left in between. The CDR3 loop reads CASSWTRGTGELFF. The CDR3 nucleotides read TGCGCCAGCAGCTGGACCCGGGGGACCGGGGAGCTGTTTTTT.

The rearrangement links TRBV4-3 to TRBJ2-2; D gene uncertain. Germline values: CDR1 LGHNA, CDR2 YSLEER. The CDR3 runs 16 residues. V was pared by 0 bases and J by 4 bases, with 12 bases between. For the CDR3, the DNA is TGCGCCAGCAGCCAAGACTCGGCAACCCCCACCGGGGAGCTGTTTTTT. Its translation: CASSQDSATPTGELFF.

V and J are TRBV19 and TRBJ1-1; D ambiguous. Germline V gene data show CDR1 as LNHDA and CDR2 as SQIVND (reference sequence). The CDR3 runs 13 residues. Trimming removed 3 bases at V and 5 bases at J, with 10 bases between. CDR3 in amino acids: CASSMVGSTEAFF. The CDR3, as DNA: TGTGCCAGTAGTATGGTGGGATCGACTGAAGCTTTCTTT.

The chain joins TRBV10-3 to TRBJ2-2, with a tentative D call TRBD2 (6 bases). The V end was cut by 6 bases, the J end by 7 bases, with 24 bases between. The germline gives CDR1 ENHRY, CDR2 SYGVKD. The CDR3 spans 17 residues. CDR3 bases: TGTGCCATCAGCGGCACCGGGACTCGAGGCTTGATCGGGGAGCTGTTTTTT. It codes for CAISGTGTRGLIGELFF.

This clone was seen only once. The same CDR3 is also encoded by other DNA sequences in this sample. The chain carries TRBV6-1 and TRBJ2-7; weak D call: TRBD1 (5 bases). The CDR3 runs to 13 residues. V lost 3 bases and J lost 2, with 8 bases in between. The germline V gene encodes CDR1 MNHNS and CDR2 SASEGT. The CDR3 loop is CASSEGRTYEQYF. The CDR3 DNA reads TGTGCCAGCAGTGAGGGGCGGACCTACGAGCAGTACTTC.

This clone has a single count. The V call is TRBV9, the J call TRBJ2-3; weak D call: TRBD1 (6 bases). The CDR3 spans 14 residues. Looked up from germline, CDR1 is SGDLS and CDR2 is YYNGEE. V lost 3 bases to trimming and J lost 4 bases, with 12 bases between them. The CDR3 DNA is TGTGCCAGCAGCGAAACAGGGATGCCAGATACGCAGTATTTT. Its protein is CASSETGMPDTQYF. Supplemented by reference TRBV9 and TRBJ2-3, the full variable domain reads DSGVTQTPKHLITATGQRVTLRCSPRSGDLSVYWYQQSLDQGLQFLIQYYNGEERAKGNILERFSAQQFPDLHSELNLSSLELGDSALYFCASSETGMPDTQYFGPGTRLTVL.